One T cell receptor beta chain is described in this entry. The source of the sample is a study of blood T cells in healthy people across ages. Trimming at V came to 3 bases and at J to 2 bases, leaving 4 bases not matched to a gene. Germline-derived CDR1 and CDR2 are SQVTM and ANQGSEA. The CDR3 contains 14 residues. In each sample, at least 6 million PBMCs were isolated. The authors ran a second PCR of 7 to 11 cycles using a sample-barcoded 5' primer and a J-beta primer mix. TCRdb itself ran the 5' RACE reads through MiXCR, one entry per CDR3 protein. This table has over a million distinct CDR3 sequences, around 55% appearing once.

This clonotype originated in a man aged 18 to 29 in good health. V is TRBV29-1 and J is TRBJ2-3; the match to TRBD1 covers 8 bases. Material: blood. Here the CDR3 reads CSVDWDRYTDTQYF. The CDR3 coding sequence is TGCAGCGTTGACTGGGACAGGTACACAGATACGCAGTATTTT.